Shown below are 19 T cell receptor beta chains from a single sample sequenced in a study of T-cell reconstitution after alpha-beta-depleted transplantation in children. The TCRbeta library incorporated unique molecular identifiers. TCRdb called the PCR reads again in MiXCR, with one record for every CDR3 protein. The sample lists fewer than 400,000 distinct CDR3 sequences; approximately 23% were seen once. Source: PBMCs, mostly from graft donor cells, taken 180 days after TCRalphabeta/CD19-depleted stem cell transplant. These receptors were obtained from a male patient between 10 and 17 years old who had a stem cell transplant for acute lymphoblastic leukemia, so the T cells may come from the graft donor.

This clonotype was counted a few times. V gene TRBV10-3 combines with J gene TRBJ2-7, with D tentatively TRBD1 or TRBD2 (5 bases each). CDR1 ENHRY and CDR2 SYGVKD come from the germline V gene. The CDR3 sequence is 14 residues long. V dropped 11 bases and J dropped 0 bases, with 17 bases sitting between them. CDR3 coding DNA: TGTGCCGTTCAAAGGGACGGAAGCTCCTACGAGCAGTACTTC. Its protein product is CAVQRDGSSYEQYF.

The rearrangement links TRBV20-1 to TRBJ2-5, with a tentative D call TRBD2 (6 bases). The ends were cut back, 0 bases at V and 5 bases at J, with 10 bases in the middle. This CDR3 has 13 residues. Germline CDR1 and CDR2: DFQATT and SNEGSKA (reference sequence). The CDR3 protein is CSAREGTRETQYF. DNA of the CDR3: TGCAGTGCTAGAGAGGGGACTCGGGAGACCCAGTACTTC.

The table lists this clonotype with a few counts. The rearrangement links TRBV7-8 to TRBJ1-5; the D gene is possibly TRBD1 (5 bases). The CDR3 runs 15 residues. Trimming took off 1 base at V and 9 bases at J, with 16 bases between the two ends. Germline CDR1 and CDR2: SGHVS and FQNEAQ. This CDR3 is CASSLGDGPGWPQHF. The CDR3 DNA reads TGTGCCAGCAGCTTAGGGGACGGGCCGGGGTGGCCCCAGCATTTT.

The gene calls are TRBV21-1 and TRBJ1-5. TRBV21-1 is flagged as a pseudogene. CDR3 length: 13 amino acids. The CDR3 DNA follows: TGTGCCAGCAGGCGGAGAGGCAATCAGCCCCAGCATTTT. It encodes CASRRRGNQPQHF.

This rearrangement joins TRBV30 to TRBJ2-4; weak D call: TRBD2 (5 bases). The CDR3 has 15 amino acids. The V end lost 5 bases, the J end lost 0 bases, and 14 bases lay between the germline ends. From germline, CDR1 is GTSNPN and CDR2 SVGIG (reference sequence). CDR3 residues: CAWAKAVLAKNIQYF. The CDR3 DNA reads TGTGCCTGGGCAAAAGCGGTTCTAGCCAAAAACATTCAGTACTTC. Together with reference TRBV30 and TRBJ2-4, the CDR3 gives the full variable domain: SQTIHQWPATLVQPVGSPLSLECTVEGTSNPNLYWYRQAAGRGLQLLFYSVGIGQISSEVPQNLSASRPQDRQFILSSKKLLLSDSGFYLCAWAKAVLAKNIQYFGAGTRLSVL.

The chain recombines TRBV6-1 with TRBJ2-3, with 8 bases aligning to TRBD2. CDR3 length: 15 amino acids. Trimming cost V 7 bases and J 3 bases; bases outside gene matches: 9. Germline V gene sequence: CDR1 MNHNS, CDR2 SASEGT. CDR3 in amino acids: CASKSAGLDTDTQYF. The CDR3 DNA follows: TGTGCCAGCAAGAGTGCGGGACTAGATACAGATACGCAGTATTTT.

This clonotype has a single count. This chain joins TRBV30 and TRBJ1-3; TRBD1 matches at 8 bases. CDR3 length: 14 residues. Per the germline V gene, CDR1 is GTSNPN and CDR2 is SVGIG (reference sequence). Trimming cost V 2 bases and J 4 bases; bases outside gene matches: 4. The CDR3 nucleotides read TGTGCCTGGAGTCCAGGGGGCAACGGAAACACCATATATTTT. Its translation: CAWSPGGNGNTIYF.

This CDR3 is CSARGWTSGRRTDTQYF. The CDR3 DNA follows: TGCAGTGCTAGAGGGTGGACTAGCGGGAGACGCACAGATACGCAGTATTTT. This chain links TRBV20-1 with TRBJ2-3; 13 bases are shared with TRBD2. The CDR3 sequence is 17 residues long. With V trimmed by 1 base and J by 1 base, 5 bases remained unmatched. The germline CDR1 and CDR2 sequences are DFQATT and SNEGSKA (reference sequence).

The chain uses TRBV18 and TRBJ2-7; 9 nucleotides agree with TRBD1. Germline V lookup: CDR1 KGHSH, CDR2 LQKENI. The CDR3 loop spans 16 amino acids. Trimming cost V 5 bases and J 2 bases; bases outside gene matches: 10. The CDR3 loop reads CASSSPGQGGTYEQYF. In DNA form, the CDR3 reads TGTGCCAGCTCATCCCCGGGACAGGGAGGGACCTACGAGCAGTACTTC.

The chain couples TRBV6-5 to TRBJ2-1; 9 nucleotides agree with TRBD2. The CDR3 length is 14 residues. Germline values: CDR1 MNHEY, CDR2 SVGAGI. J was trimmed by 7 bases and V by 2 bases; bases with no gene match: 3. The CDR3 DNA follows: TGTGCCAGCAGTTACGGCCTAGCGGGAAATGAGCAGTTCTTC. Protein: CASSYGLAGNEQFF.

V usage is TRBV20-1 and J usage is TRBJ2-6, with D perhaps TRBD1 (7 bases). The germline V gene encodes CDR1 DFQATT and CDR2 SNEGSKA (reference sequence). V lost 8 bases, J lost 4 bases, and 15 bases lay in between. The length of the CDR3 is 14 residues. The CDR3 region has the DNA TGCAGTCCTCAGGGGGGTTCCGGGGCCAACGTCCTGACTTTC. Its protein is CSPQGGSGANVLTF.

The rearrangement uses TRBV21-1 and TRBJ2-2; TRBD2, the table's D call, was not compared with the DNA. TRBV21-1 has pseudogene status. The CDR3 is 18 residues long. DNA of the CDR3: TGTGCCAGCAGCCAGTGTTACGGAGCGGGAGGGAACACCGGGGAGCTGTTTTTT. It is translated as CASSQCYGAGGNTGELFF.

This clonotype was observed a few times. CDR3 in DNA: TGTGCCAGCAGCTTGGGCCTAGCGGGAAGCCACAATGAGCAGTTCTTC. Its protein is CASSLGLAGSHNEQFF. The chain is built from TRBV5-6 and TRBJ2-1; 9 nucleotides match TRBD2. The junction had 6 bases not matched to a gene; V was cut back by 0 bases and J by 5 bases. Germline lookup yields CDR1 SGHDT and CDR2 YYEEEE. The CDR3 covers 16 residues.

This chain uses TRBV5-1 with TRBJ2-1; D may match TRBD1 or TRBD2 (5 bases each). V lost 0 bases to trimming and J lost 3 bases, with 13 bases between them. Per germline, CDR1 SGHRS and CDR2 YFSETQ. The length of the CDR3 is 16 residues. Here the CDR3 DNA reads TGCGCCAGCAGCTTGGAACTGGGGGAGAGCTACAATGAGCAGTTCTTC. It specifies CASSLELGESYNEQFF. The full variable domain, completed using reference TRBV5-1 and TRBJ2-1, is KAGVTQTPRYLIKTRGQQVTLSCSPISGHRSVSWYQQTPGQGLQFLFEYFSETQRNKGNFPGRFSGRQFSNSRSEMNVSTLELGDSALYLCASSLELGESYNEQFFGPGTRLTVL.

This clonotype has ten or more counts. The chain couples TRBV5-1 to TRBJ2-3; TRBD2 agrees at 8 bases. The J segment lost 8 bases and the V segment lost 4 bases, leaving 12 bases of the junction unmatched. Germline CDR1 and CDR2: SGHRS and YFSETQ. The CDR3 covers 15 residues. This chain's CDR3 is CASSGSGALTSTQYF. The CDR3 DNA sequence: TGCGCCAGCAGCGGTAGCGGGGCCCTCACAAGTACGCAGTATTTT.

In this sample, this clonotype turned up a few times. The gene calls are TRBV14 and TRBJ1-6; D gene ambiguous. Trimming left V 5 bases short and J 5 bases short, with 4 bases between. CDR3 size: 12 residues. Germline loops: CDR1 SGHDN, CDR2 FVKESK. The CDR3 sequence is CASSYHNSPLHF. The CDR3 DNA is TGTGCCAGCAGCTACCATAATTCACCCCTCCACTTT. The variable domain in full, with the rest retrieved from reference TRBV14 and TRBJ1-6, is EAGVTQFPSHSVIEKGQTVTLRCDPISGHDNLYWYRRVMGKEIKFLLHFVKESKQDESGMPNNRFLAERTGGTYSTLKVQPAELEDSGVYFCASSYHNSPLHFGNGTRLTVT.

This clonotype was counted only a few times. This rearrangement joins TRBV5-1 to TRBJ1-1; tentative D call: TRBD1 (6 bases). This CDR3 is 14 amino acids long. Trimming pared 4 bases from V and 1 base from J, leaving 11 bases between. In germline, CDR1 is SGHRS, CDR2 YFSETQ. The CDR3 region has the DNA TGCGCCAGCAGCCCCCGGGACACGAACACTGAAGCTTTCTTT. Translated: CASSPRDTNTEAFF. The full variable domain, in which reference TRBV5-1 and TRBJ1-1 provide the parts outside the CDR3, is KAGVTQTPRYLIKTRGQQVTLSCSPISGHRSVSWYQQTPGQGLQFLFEYFSETQRNKGNFPGRFSGRQFSNSRSEMNVSTLELGDSALYLCASSPRDTNTEAFFGQGTRLTVV.

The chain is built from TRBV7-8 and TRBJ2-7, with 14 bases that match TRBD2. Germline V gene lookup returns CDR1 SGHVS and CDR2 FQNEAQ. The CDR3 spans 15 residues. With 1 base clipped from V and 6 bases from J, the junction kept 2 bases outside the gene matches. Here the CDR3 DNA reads TGTGCCAGCAGCTTAGAGGGGACTAGCGGGAGCGAGCAGTACTTC. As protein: CASSLEGTSGSEQYF.

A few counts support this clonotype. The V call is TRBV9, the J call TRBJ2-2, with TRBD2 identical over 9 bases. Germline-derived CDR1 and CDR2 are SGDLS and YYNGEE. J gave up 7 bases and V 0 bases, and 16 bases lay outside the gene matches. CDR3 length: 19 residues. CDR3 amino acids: CASSVDSYQREAYSGELFF. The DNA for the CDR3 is TGTGCCAGCAGCGTAGATTCTTATCAGCGGGAGGCATATAGCGGGGAGCTGTTTTTT. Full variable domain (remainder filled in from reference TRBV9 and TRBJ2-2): DSGVTQTPKHLITATGQRVTLRCSPRSGDLSVYWYQQSLDQGLQFLIQYYNGEERAKGNILERFSAQQFPDLHSELNLSSLELGDSALYFCASSVDSYQREAYSGELFFGEGSRLTVL.